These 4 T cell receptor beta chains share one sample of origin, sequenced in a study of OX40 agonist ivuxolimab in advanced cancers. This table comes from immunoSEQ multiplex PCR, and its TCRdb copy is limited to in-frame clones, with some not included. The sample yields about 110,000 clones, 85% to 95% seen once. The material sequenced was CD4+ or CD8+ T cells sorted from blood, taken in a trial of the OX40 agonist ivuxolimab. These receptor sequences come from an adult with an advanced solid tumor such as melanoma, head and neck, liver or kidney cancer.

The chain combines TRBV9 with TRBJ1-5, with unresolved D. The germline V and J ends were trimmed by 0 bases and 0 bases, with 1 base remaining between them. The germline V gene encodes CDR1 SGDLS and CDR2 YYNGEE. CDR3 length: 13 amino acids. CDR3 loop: CASSVGSNQPQHF. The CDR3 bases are TGTGCCAGCAGCGTAGGTAGCAATCAGCCCCAGCATTTT.

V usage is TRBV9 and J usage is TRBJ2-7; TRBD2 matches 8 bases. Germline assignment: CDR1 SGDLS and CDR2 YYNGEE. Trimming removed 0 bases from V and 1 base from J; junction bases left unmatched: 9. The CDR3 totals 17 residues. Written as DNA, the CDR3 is TGTGCCAGCAGCGTAGCCGGCAGCGGGAGTTCATCCTACGAGCAGTACTTC. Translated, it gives CASSVAGSGSSSYEQYF.

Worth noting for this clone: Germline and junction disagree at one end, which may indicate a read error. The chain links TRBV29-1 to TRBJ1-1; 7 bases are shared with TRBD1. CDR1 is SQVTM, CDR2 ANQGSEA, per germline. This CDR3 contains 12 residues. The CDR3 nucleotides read TGCAGCGTGGAGGAGAGGGGGCGCGGAGTGCTGTTT. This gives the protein CSVEERGRGVLF.

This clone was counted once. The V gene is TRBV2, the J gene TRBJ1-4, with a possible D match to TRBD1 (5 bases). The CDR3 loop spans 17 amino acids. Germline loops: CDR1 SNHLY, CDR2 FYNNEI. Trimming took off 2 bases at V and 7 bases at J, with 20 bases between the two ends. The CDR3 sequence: CASSENEATGVREKLFF. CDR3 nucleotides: TGTGCCAGCAGTGAAAATGAGGCCACAGGAGTTCGTGAAAAACTGTTTTTT.